This entry lists 13 T cell receptor beta chains sequenced from one sample in a study of blood T cells in healthy people across ages. Alongside a J-beta primer mix, a sample-barcoded 5' primer served in a second PCR lasting roughly 7 to 11 cycles. TCRdb passed the 5' RACE reads through MiXCR, listing each CDR3 protein once. This sample carries 1.4 million or so distinct CDR3 sequences, 42% of them seen once, and the ten largest clones take less than 5%. The sample comprised blood. The source of these receptors is a woman aged 18-29 years in good health.

The CDR3 DNA is TGTGCCAGCGAGGGAGGTGTTTTGGAAAAACTGTTTTTT. The encoded protein is CASEGGVLEKLFF. The V call is TRBV7-9, the J call TRBJ1-4; D gene ambiguous. Trimming pared 8 bases from V and 8 bases from J, leaving 15 bases between. Germline V gene sequence: CDR1 SEHNR, CDR2 FQNEAQ (reference sequence). The length of the CDR3 is 13 residues.

This clonotype was counted only a few times. V and J are TRBV27 and TRBJ1-2; TRBD1 is a possible D gene (5 bases). V lost 5 bases to trimming and J lost 4 bases, with 20 bases between them. Germline lookup yields CDR1 MNHEY and CDR2 SMNVEV (reference sequence). The CDR3 loop spans 16 amino acids. CDR3 residues: CASSPNPGLGIYGYTF. The CDR3 DNA follows: TGTGCCAGCAGTCCTAACCCAGGGCTGGGGATCTATGGCTACACCTTC.

On this clonotype: Compared with germline, one end of the junction differs, possibly owing to a read error. V is TRBV3-1 and J is TRBJ1-2; 7 bases map to TRBD1. The CDR3 length is 14 residues. Per the germline V gene, CDR1 is LGHDT and CDR2 is YNNKEL (reference sequence). CDR3 region: CASSQPGQAMGCTF. The CDR3 bases are TGTGCCAGCAGCCAACCCGGACAGGCCATGGGCTGCACCTTC.

The chain's CDR3 is CASSYLDREDGYTF. The DNA for the CDR3 is TGTGCCAGCAGTTACCTGGACAGGGAAGATGGCTACACCTTC. The rearrangement joins TRBV6-2 or TRBV6-3 to TRBJ1-2; 8 bases are a match to TRBD1. Looked up from germline, CDR1 is MNHEY and CDR2 is SVGEGT. The CDR3 extends over 14 amino acids. J lost 6 bases, V lost 2 bases, and 5 bases had no gene match.

The chain recombines TRBV6-2 or TRBV6-3 with TRBJ2-1; maybe TRBD2 (6 bases). Germline V CDR1 and CDR2: MNHEY, SVGEGT. The CDR3 sequence is 16 residues long. V dropped 0 bases and J dropped 1 base, with 10 bases sitting between them. CDR3 loop: CASSYSNLASYNEQFF. CDR3 nucleotides: TGTGCCAGCAGTTACTCGAACCTAGCGTCCTACAATGAGCAGTTCTTC.

This clonotype was detected only a few times. The chain employs TRBV27 and TRBJ2-4; D is undetermined. Germline CDR1 is MNHEY and CDR2 is SMNVEV (reference sequence). V shed 5 bases and J shed 2 bases, with 13 bases lying between them. CDR3 size: 15 residues. The CDR3 reads CASSDPTVPKNIQYF. The CDR3 nucleotides read TGTGCCAGCAGTGATCCTACAGTGCCCAAAAACATTCAGTACTTC.

The J gene is TRBJ1-2, the V gene TRBV30; D uncertain. The CDR3 loop spans 12 amino acids. V lost 3 bases and J 4 bases, leaving 9 bases between the germline ends. Germline assignment: CDR1 GTSNPN and CDR2 SVGIG (reference sequence). CDR3 in DNA: TGTGCCTGGAGCTCAAATATCTATGGCTACACCTTC. It translates to CAWSSNIYGYTF.

This clonotype was seen repeatedly, ten times or more. The gene calls are TRBV7-2 and TRBJ2-3; no definite D call. The CDR3 consists of 14 residues. V was cut by 0 bases and J by 3 bases, with 7 bases left in between. CDR1 SGHTA and CDR2 FQGNSA come from the germline V gene. In nucleotides, the CDR3 is TGTGCCAGCAGCTTAGCTCTGGTTACAGATACGCAGTATTTT. Translated, it gives CASSLALVTDTQYF.

The chain employs TRBV6-5 and TRBJ1-5; D unresolved. This CDR3 comprises 13 residues. Germline-derived CDR1 and CDR2 are MNHEY and SVGAGI. V shed 1 base and J shed 6 bases, with 7 bases lying between them. The CDR3 sequence: CASSYYSGQPQHF. The CDR3 DNA follows: TGTGCCAGCAGTTACTACTCGGGTCAGCCCCAGCATTTT.

This clonotype was picked up one time. The gene calls are TRBV20-1 and TRBJ2-1; TRBD1 matches 10 bases. V was pared by 4 bases and J by 11 bases, with 8 bases of the junction left unmatched. The CDR3 is 13 residues long. CDR1 is DFQATT, CDR2 SNEGSKA, per germline (reference sequence). CDR3 nucleotide sequence: TGCAGTGCTACCGGGACAGGGGCCAAGAAGCAGTTCTTC. Encoded protein: CSATGTGAKKQFF.

The J gene is TRBJ2-2, the V gene TRBV3-1; D not resolved. CDR3 length: 14 amino acids. V was cut by 5 bases and J by 7 bases, with 14 bases left in between. Germline V gene lookup returns CDR1 LGHDT and CDR2 YNNKEL (reference sequence). The DNA for the CDR3 is TGTGCCAGCAGCGGACCCGGTAGTCACGGGGAGCTGTTTTTT. This gives the protein CASSGPGSHGELFF.

This clonotype has ten or more counts. The chain has TRBV7-2 and TRBJ2-3; TRBD2 matches at 10 bases. The CDR3 sequence is 16 residues long. With V trimmed by 3 bases and J by 5 bases, 8 bases remained unmatched. Germline assignment: CDR1 SGHTA and CDR2 FQGNSA. The CDR3, as DNA: TGTGCCAGCAGCTTCCGAGCGGGGGGGTTCGGAGATACGCAGTATTTT. This translates into CASSFRAGGFGDTQYF.

J is TRBJ2-3 and V is TRBV12-3 or TRBV12-4; D possibly corresponds to TRBD2 (5 bases). This CDR3 is 16 amino acids long. V lost 0 bases and J lost 2, with 12 bases in between. CDR3 in amino acids: CASSLASLANTDTQYF. Written as DNA, the CDR3 is TGTGCCAGCAGTTTAGCCTCCCTAGCTAACACAGATACGCAGTATTTT.